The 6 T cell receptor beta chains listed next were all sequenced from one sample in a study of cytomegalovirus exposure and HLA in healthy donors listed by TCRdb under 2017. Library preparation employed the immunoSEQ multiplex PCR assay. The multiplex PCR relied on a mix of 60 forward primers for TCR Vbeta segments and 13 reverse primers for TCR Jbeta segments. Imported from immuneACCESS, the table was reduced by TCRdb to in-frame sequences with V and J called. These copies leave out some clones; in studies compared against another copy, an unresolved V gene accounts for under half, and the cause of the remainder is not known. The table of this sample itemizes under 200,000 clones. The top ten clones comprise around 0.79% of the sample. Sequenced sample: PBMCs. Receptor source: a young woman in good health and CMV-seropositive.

The CDR3 coding sequence is TGTGCCAGCAGAGACAGGTCGAGAAGCAATCAGCCCCAGCATTTT. Its translation: CASRDRSRSNQPQHF. The rearrangement links TRBV6-1 to TRBJ1-5; possibly TRBD1 for D (6 bases). The V gene's germline CDR1 is MNHNS and CDR2 SASEGT. CDR3 length: 15 amino acids. The V end lost 6 bases, the J end lost 1 base, and 13 bases lay between the germline ends.

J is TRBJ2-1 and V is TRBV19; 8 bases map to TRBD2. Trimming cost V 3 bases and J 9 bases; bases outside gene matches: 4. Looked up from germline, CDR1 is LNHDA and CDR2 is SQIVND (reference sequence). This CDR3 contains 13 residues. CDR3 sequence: CASSIRGGFEQFF. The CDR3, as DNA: TGTGCCAGTAGTATCCGGGGGGGATTTGAGCAGTTCTTC.

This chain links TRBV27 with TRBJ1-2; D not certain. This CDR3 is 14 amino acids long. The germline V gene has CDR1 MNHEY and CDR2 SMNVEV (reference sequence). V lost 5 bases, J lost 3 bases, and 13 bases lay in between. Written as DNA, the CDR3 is TGTGCCAGCAGTCTTACCTCCATAGACTATGGCTACACCTTC. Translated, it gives CASSLTSIDYGYTF.

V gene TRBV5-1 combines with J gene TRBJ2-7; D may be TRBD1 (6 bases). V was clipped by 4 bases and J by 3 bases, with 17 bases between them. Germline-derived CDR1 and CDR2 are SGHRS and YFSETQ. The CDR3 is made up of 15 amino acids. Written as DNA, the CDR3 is TGCGCCAGCAGCCAAATAACAGGGCTCGGCTACGAGCAGTACTTC. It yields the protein CASSQITGLGYEQYF.

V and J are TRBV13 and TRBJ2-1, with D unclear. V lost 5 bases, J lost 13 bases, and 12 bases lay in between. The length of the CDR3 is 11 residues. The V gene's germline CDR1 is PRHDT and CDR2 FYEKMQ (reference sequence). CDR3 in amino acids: CASSIIGEQFF. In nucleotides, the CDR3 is TGTGCCAGCAGCATCATCGGAGAACAGTTCTTC. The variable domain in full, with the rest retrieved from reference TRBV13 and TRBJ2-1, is AAGVIQSPRHLIKEKRETATLKCYPIPRHDTVYWYQQGPGQDPQFLISFYEKMQSDKGSIPDRFSAQQFSDYHSELNMSSLELGDSALYFCASSIIGEQFFGPGTRLTVL.

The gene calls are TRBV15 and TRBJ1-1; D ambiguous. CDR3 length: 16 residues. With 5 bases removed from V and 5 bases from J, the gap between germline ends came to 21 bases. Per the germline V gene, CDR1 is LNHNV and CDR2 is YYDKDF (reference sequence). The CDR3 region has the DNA TGTGCCACCAGCGATAGAGAGGGCCACATCAGGACTGAAGCTTTCTTT. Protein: CATSDREGHIRTEAFF.